A single sample gave rise to the 32 T cell receptor beta chains below, sequenced in a study of monozygotic twins with inflammatory bowel disease. Reanalyzing the 5' RACE reads, TCRdb keeps one entry per CDR3 protein, without DNA. Recorded for this sample: some 440,000 distinct CDR3 sequences. Sequencing was done on a sample of blood. The receptors shown here come from a human donor with ulcerative colitis or Crohn's disease, or a healthy co-twin of an affected twin (not recorded which).

The chain couples TRBV20-1 to TRBJ2-1; TCRdb's D call, TRBD1, is unchecked because there is no DNA. CDR1 is DFQATT and CDR2 is SNEGSKA in the germline V gene (reference sequence). The CDR3 contains 13 residues. CDR3 sequence reads: CSAPGRYWDEQFF.

The chain combines TRBV4-1 with TRBJ2-3. This CDR3 contains 15 residues. Germline CDR1 is MGHRA and CDR2 is YSYEKL. This CDR3 reads CASSQPRLDTDTQYF.

This rearrangement joins TRBV2 to TRBJ2-7; TCRdb picks TRBD1, but there is no DNA to check that call. Germline loops: CDR1 SNHLY, CDR2 FYNNEI. This CDR3 region has 14 residues. CDR3 sequence reads: CASRIRDGYYEQYF.

The genes are TRBV12-3 or TRBV12-4 and TRBJ1-5; lacking DNA, the TRBD1 call made by TCRdb goes unchecked. The CDR3 runs to 15 residues. The CDR3 loop reads CASRRGQVLNQPQHF.

The rearrangement joins TRBV6-1 to TRBJ1-1; absent DNA, TCRdb's TRBD1 call cannot be checked. This CDR3 contains 14 residues. Germline V lookup: CDR1 MNHNS, CDR2 SASEGT. The CDR3 sequence: CASWTGGGNTEAFF.

This chain joins TRBV20-1 and TRBJ2-7; TCRdb's D call, TRBD2, is unchecked because there is no DNA. This CDR3 has 12 residues. CDR1 DFQATT and CDR2 SNEGSKA come from the germline V gene (reference sequence). This CDR3 reads CSARDRAAEQYF.

The chain employs TRBV30 and TRBJ2-2. CDR3 length: 13 amino acids. Germline V gives CDR1 GTSNPN, CDR2 SVGIG (reference sequence). The CDR3 spells CAWSVRGTGELFF. The full variable domain, rest sourced from reference TRBV30 and TRBJ2-2, is SQTIHQWPATLVQPVGSPLSLECTVEGTSNPNLYWYRQAAGRGLQLLFYSVGIGQISSEVPQNLSASRPQDRQFILSSKKLLLSDSGFYLCAWSVRGTGELFFGEGSRLTVL.

J is TRBJ1-1 and V is TRBV30; TCRdb returns TRBD1, unconfirmable since there is no DNA. The CDR3 loop spans 13 amino acids. Germline CDR1 and CDR2: GTSNPN and SVGIG (reference sequence). The CDR3 is CAWRLGANTEAFF.

This chain links TRBV7-2 with TRBJ1-2; TCRdb indicates TRBD1, and absent DNA this call remains unverified. Germline-derived CDR1 and CDR2 are SGHTA and FQGNSA. The CDR3 has 14 amino acids. The CDR3 reads CASSPGHPNYGYTF.

The chain is built from TRBV6-5 and TRBJ2-2; the D call of TRBD1 rests on TCRdb alone, since no DNA is present to check it. Germline values: CDR1 MNHEY, CDR2 SVGAGI. The CDR3 is made up of 15 amino acids. The CDR3 loop is CASSWGQGSTGELFF.

The chain has TRBV10-3 and TRBJ2-1; without DNA, the TCRdb call of TRBD2 cannot be checked. The CDR3 is made up of 14 amino acids. Per germline, CDR1 ENHRY and CDR2 SYGVKD. The CDR3: CAISFSGDPPEQFF.

The chain employs TRBV3-1 and TRBJ2-5; the TCRdb D gene call, TRBD1, has no DNA to confirm it. In germline, CDR1 is LGHDT, CDR2 YNNKEL (reference sequence). The CDR3 is made up of 13 amino acids. Here the CDR3 reads CASSQGQGKTQYF.

The chain joins TRBV19 to TRBJ2-1; TCRdb picks TRBD1, but there is no DNA to check that call. The germline V gene has CDR1 LNHDA and CDR2 SQIVND (reference sequence). This CDR3 spans 15 amino acids. The CDR3 spells CATSFIDRPYNEQFF.

J is TRBJ2-3 and V is TRBV18; TCRdb calls TRBD2, which cannot be checked without DNA. Per germline, CDR1 KGHSH and CDR2 LQKENI. The CDR3 is made up of 14 amino acids. The CDR3 spells CASSPLADTDTQYF.

This chain links TRBV11-1 with TRBJ2-4; TCRdb lists TRBD2, though no DNA is available to test this call. Germline CDR1 is SGHAT and CDR2 is FQDESV (reference sequence). CDR3 size: 13 residues. CDR3: CASSYVLAGFQYF. Supplemented by reference TRBV11-1 and TRBJ2-4, the full variable domain reads EAEVAQSPRYKITEKSQAVAFWCDPISGHATLYWYRQILGQGPELLVQFQDESVVDDSQLPKDRFSAERLKGVDSTLKIQPAELGDSAMYLCASSYVLAGFQYFGAGTRLSVL.

The gene calls are TRBV6-2 or TRBV6-3 and TRBJ2-7; TCRdb calls TRBD2, which cannot be checked without DNA. The CDR3 extends over 13 amino acids. Germline assignment: CDR1 MNHEY and CDR2 SVGEGT. This CDR3 reads CASTQFQGGEQYF.

Here the CDR3 reads CASSSRTGGTETQYF. The chain has TRBV7-9 and TRBJ2-5; the TRBD1 assignment by TCRdb is unverifiable without DNA. Germline-derived CDR1 and CDR2 are SEHNR and FQNEAQ (reference sequence). CDR3 length equals 15 residues.

The V call is TRBV12-3 or TRBV12-4, the J call TRBJ2-7; TCRdb's D gene call, TRBD1, goes unchecked for lack of DNA. CDR3 size: 13 residues. The CDR3 sequence: CASTLGPGSGTNF.

This chain joins TRBV5-5 and TRBJ1-3; TCRdb proposes TRBD1, but this gene call is untestable without DNA. This CDR3 has 14 residues. Germline V gene sequence: CDR1 SGHKS, CDR2 YYEKEE (reference sequence). CDR3 protein: CASREDILGDTIYF.

The chain links TRBV28 to TRBJ2-3; TCRdb proposes TRBD2, but this gene call is untestable without DNA. Per the germline V gene, CDR1 is MDHEN and CDR2 is SYDVKM. The CDR3 covers 15 residues. Here the CDR3 reads CASTLAGLAQDTQYF.

The rearrangement links TRBV2 to TRBJ1-6; lacking DNA, the TRBD1 call made by TCRdb goes unchecked. CDR1 and CDR2 (germline): SNHLY, FYNNEI. CDR3 size: 16 residues. CDR3 protein: CASSAGDITWGSPLHF.

This chain joins TRBV7-2 and TRBJ2-5; as DNA is missing, the TRBD2 call by TCRdb cannot be tested. CDR1 and CDR2 from the germline V gene are SGHTA and FQGNSA. This CDR3 contains 16 residues. The CDR3 loop is CASSLVPGAFGETQYF.

The gene calls are TRBV12-3 or TRBV12-4 and TRBJ1-1; the TCRdb call, TRBD1, lacks DNA for checking. There are 14 residues in the CDR3. The CDR3 protein is CASSQSRGNTEAFF.

The chain links TRBV20-1 to TRBJ2-3; there is no DNA to check the TCRdb D call of TRBD2. The CDR3 contains 16 residues. Germline CDR1 DFQATT, CDR2 SNEGSKA (reference sequence). Here the CDR3 reads CSARDMESGVTDTQYF.

The V call is TRBV7-3, the J call TRBJ2-7. Germline loops: CDR1 SGHTA, CDR2 FQGTGA. This CDR3 comprises 14 residues. Here the CDR3 reads CASRRVAVIYEQYF.

The chain recombines TRBV11-2 with TRBJ1-1; TCRdb indicates TRBD1, and absent DNA this call remains unverified. Germline CDR1 and CDR2: SGHAT and FQNNGV. CDR3 size: 15 residues. CDR3 amino acids: CASSSFRQVHTEAFF.

The chain uses TRBV7-3 and TRBJ1-1. The CDR3 has 13 residues. Germline assignment: CDR1 SGHTA and CDR2 FQGTGA. CDR3: CASSYDMNTEAFF. The complete variable domain, with remaining parts taken from reference TRBV7-3 and TRBJ1-1, reads GAGVSQTPSNKVTEKGKYVELRCDPISGHTALYWYRQSLGQGPEFLIYFQGTGAADDSGLPNDRFFAVRPEGSVSTLKIQRTERGDSAVYLCASSYDMNTEAFFGQGTRLTVV.

This sequence joins TRBV6-5 and TRBJ2-5; TCRdb's assignment of TRBD1 cannot be checked, as there is no DNA. CDR1 and CDR2 from the germline V gene are MNHEY and SVGAGI. The CDR3 is 15 amino acids. CDR3 sequence reads: CASSYGDRAGETQYF.

The CDR3 loop is CASSLGLAQSEQYF. The chain links TRBV5-4 to TRBJ2-7; the D call from TCRdb, TRBD2, cannot be confirmed without DNA. In germline, CDR1 is SGHNT, CDR2 YYREEE (reference sequence). CDR3 length equals 14 residues.

V usage is TRBV7-3 and J usage is TRBJ2-2; without DNA, the TCRdb call of TRBD2 cannot be checked. The CDR3 length is 12 residues. The germline V gene encodes CDR1 SGHTA and CDR2 FQGTGA. The chain's CDR3 is CASSWDSRELFF.

The chain carries TRBV12-3 or TRBV12-4 and TRBJ2-3; TCRdb lists TRBD2, though no DNA is available to test this call. This CDR3 is built from 16 residues. The CDR3 region is CASSYLAGGEVYTQYF.

The chain recombines TRBV12-3 or TRBV12-4 with TRBJ1-5; TCRdb proposes TRBD1, but this gene call is untestable without DNA. CDR3 size: 18 residues. The CDR3 reads CASSLEVAGAGSNQPQHF.